This TCR beta chain was documented in a study of shared clonotypes between healthy human individuals. CDR3 length: 14 residues. Looked up from germline, CDR1 is LNHNV and CDR2 is YYDKDF (reference sequence). With 8 bases clipped from V and 1 base from J, the junction kept 7 bases outside the gene matches. TCRdb's table, derived via immunoSEQ multiplex PCR, lists solely in-frame clones and lacks some. The sample consists of about 1.5 million clones, roughly 98% of them appearing once. Donation came from healthy HIV-negative adults that had no recent acute infections or vaccinations. This receptor was identified in a man in his thirties or forties in good health. The chain is built from TRBV15 and TRBJ2-7; 8 nucleotides match TRBD2. Sequenced input: naive CD4+ T cells sorted from blood. As to subset: CD45RA+ positively selected. For the CDR3, the DNA is TGTGCCACCGGAATGGCGGGGGGTTCCTACGAGCAGTACTTC. Its translation is CATGMAGGSYEQYF.